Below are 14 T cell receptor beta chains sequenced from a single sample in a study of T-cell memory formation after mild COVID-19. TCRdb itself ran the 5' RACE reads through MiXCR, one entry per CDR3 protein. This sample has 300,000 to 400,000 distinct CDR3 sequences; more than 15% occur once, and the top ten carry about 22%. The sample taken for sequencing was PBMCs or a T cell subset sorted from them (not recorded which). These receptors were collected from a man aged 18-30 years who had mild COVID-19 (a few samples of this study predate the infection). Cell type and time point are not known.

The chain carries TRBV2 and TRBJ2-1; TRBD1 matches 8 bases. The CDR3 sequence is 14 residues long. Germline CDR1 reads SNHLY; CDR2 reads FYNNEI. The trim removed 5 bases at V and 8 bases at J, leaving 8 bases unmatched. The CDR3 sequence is CASSFQGALDEQFF. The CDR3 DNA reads TGTGCCAGCAGTTTCCAGGGGGCTTTGGATGAGCAGTTCTTC.

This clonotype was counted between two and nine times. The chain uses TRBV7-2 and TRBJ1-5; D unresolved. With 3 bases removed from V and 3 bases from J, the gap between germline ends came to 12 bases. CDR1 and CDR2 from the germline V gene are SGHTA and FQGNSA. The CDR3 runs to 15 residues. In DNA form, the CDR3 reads TGTGCCAGCAGCTTTCTACCGGGAGACAATCAGCCCCAGCATTTT. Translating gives CASSFLPGDNQPQHF.

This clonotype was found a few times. The CDR3 sequence: CASRESVNTEAFF. CDR3 nucleotide sequence: TGCGCCAGCAGGGAATCTGTCAACACTGAAGCTTTCTTT. V usage is TRBV5-1 and J usage is TRBJ1-1; D is undetermined. The CDR3 is 13 amino acids. CDR1 is SGHRS, CDR2 YFSETQ, per germline. The germline V and J ends were trimmed by 5 bases and 2 bases, with 10 bases remaining between them.

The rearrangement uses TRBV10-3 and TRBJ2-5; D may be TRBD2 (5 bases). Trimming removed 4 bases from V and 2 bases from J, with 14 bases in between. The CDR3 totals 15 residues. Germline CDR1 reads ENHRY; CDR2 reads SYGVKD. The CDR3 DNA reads TGTGCCATCAGTGGGTCCGGGAACCAACAAGAGACCCAGTACTTC. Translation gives CAISGSGNQQETQYF.

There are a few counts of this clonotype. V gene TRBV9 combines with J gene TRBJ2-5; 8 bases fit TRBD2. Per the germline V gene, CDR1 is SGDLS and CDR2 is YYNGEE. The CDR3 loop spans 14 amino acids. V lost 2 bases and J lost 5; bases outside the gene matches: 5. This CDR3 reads CASSVSGGRETQYF. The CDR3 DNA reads TGTGCCAGCAGCGTGTCGGGGGGGCGCGAGACCCAGTACTTC.

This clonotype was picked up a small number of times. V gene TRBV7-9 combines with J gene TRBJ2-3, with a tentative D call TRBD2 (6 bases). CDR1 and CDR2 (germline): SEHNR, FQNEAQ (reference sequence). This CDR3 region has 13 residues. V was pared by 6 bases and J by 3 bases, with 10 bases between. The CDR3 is CASRRDRTDTQYF. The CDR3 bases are TGTGCCAGCAGGCGGGACCGTACAGATACGCAGTATTTT.

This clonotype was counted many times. As DNA, the CDR3 is TGTGCCAGCAGCTTGGTAGGCTCGAACTACGAGCAGTACTTC. Its protein is CASSLVGSNYEQYF. This sequence joins TRBV5-6 and TRBJ2-7; no firm D call. CDR3 length equals 14 residues. CDR1 and CDR2 from the germline V gene are SGHDT and YYEEEE. V shed 0 bases and J shed 3 bases, with 10 bases lying between them.

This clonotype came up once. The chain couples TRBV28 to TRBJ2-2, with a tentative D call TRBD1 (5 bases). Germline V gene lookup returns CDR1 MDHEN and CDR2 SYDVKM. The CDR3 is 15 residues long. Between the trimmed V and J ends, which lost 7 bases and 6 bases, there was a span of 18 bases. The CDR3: CASTRRFQGAGELFF. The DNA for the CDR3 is TGTGCCAGCACCCGGAGATTTCAGGGTGCCGGGGAGCTGTTTTTT.

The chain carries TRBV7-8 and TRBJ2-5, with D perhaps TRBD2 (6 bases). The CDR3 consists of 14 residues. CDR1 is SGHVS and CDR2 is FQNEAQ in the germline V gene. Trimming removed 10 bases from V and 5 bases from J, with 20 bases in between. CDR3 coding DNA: TGTGCCACCGAACGGAGGGGAGTAAAGGAGACCCAGTACTTC. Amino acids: CATERRGVKETQYF.

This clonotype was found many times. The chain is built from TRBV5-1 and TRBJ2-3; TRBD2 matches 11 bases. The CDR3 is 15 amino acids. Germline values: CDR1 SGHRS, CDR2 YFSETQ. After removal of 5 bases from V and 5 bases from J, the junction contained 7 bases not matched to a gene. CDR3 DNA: TGCGCCAGCAGATCGAATAGCGGGGGGGGAGATACGCAGTATTTT. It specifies CASRSNSGGGDTQYF.

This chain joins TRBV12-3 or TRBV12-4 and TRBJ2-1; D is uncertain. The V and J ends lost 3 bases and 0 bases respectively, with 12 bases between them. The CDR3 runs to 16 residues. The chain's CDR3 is CASSFGDQPSYNEQFF. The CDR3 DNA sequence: TGTGCCAGCAGTTTTGGGGATCAGCCCTCCTACAATGAGCAGTTCTTC.

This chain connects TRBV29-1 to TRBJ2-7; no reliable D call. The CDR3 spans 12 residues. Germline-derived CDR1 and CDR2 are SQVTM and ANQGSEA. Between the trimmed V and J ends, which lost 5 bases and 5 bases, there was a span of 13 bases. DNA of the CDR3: TGCAGCGTTCGTGATATTGCTAACGAGCAGTACTTC. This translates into CSVRDIANEQYF.

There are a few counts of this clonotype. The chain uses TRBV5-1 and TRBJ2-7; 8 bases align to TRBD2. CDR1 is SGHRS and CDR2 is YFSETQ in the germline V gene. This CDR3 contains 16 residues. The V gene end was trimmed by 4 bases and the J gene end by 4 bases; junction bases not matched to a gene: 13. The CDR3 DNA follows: TGCGCCAGCAGCGGCTCCTTCGGGAGGGACGATTACGAGCAGTACTTC. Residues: CASSGSFGRDDYEQYF.

This CDR3 reads CASTTSGLYEQYF. The CDR3 nucleotides are TGTGCCAGCACCACTAGCGGCCTCTACGAGCAGTACTTC. This chain connects TRBV7-2 to TRBJ2-7, with 8 bases aligning to TRBD2. CDR1 is SGHTA, CDR2 FQGNSA, per germline. V lost 7 bases to trimming and J lost 3 bases; unmatched junction nucleotides: 5. This CDR3 comprises 13 residues.